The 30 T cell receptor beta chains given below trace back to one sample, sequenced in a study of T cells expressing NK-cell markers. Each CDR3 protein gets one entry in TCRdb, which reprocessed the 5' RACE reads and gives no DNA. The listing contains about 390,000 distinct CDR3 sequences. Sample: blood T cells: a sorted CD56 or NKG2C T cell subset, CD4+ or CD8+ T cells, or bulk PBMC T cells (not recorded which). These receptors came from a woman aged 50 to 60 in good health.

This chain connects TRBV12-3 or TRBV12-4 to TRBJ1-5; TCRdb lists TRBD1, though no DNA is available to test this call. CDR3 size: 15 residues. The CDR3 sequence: CASSLGDHHNQPQHF.

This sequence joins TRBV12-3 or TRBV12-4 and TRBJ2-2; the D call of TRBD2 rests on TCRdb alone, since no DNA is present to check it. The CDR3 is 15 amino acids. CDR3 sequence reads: CASSLVAGAAGELFF.

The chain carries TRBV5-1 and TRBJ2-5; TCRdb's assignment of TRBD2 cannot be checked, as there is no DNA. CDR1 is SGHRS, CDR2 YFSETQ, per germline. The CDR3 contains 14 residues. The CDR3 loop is CASSFEDWSQTQYF.

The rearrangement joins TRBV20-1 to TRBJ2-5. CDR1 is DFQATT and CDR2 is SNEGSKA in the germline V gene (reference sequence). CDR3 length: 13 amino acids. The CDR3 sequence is CSARVTGPETQYF.

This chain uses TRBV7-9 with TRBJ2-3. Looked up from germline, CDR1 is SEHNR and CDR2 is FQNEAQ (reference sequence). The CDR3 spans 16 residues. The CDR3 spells CASSLARGGITDTQYF.

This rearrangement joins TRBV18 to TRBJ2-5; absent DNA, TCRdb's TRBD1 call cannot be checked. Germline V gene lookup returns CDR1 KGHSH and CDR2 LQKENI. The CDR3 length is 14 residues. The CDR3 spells CASSPRTGLETQYF.

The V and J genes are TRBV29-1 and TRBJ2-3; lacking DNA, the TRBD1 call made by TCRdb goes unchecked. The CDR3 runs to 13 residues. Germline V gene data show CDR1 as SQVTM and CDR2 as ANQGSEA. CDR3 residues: CSGDQGSTDTQYF.

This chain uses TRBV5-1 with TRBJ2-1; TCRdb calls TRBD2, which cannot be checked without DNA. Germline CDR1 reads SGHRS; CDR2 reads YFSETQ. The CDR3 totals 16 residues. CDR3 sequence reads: CASSAGVGDTYNEQFF.

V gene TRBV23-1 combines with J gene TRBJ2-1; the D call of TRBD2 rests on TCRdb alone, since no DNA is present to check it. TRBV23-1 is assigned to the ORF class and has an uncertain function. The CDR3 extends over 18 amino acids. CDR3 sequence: CASSQTRGRGATQNEQFF.

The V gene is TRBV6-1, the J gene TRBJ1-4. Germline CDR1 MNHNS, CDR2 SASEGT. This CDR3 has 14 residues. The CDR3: CASSPVATNEKLFF.

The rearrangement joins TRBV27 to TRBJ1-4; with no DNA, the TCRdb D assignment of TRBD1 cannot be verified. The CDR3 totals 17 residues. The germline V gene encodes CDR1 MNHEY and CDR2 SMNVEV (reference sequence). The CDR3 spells CASKDVGTGHPNEKLFF.

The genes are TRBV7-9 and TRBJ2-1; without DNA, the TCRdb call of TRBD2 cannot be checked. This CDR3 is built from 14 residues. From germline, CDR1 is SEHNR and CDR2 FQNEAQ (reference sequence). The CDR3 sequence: CASTGASISDEQFF.

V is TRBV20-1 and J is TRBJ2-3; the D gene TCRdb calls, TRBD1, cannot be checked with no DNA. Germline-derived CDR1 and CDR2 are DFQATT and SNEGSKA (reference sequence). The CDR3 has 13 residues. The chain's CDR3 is CSARPQGSDTQYF.

The CDR3 sequence is CASSLGLAGMSLF. V gene TRBV5-5 combines with J gene TRBJ2-1; as DNA is missing, the TRBD2 call by TCRdb cannot be tested. The germline CDR1 and CDR2 sequences are SGHKS and YYEKEE (reference sequence). This CDR3 is built from 13 residues. The whole variable domain, remainder taken from reference TRBV5-5 and TRBJ2-1, is DAGVTQSPTHLIKTRGQQVTLRCSPISGHKSVSWYQQVLGQGPQFIFQYYEKEERGRGNFPDRFSARQFPNYSSELNVNALLLGDSALYLCASSLGLAGMSLFGPGTRLTVL.

This CDR3 is CAISGGGSGSGDTQYF. This rearrangement joins TRBV10-3 to TRBJ2-3; without DNA, the TCRdb call of TRBD2 cannot be checked. CDR3 size: 16 residues. From germline, CDR1 is ENHRY and CDR2 SYGVKD.

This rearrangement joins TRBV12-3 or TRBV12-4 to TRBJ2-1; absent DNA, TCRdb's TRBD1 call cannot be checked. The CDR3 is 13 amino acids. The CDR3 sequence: CASSSTGWNEQFF.

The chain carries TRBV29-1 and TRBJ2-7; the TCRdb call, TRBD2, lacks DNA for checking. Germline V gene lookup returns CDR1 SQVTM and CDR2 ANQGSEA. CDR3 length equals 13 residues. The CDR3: CSVLAGAAYEQYF.

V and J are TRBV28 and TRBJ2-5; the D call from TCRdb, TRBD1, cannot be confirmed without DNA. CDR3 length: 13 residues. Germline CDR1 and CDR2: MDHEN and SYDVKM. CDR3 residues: CASSWDNQETQYF.

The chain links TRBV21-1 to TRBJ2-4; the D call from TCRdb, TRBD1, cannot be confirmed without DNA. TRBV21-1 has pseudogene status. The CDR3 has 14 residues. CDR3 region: CASQRQGGKNIQYF.

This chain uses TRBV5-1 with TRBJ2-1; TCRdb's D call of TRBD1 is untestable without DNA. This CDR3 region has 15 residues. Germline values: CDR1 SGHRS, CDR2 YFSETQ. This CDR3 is CASSLSGGSDNEQFF.

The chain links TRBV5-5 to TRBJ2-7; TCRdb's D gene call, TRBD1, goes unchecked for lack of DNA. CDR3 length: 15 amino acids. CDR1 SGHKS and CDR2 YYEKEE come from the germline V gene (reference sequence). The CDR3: CASSPTRQGSYEQYF.

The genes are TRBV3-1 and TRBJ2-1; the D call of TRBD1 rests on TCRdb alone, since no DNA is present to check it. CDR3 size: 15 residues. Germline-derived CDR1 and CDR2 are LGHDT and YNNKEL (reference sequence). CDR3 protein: CASSQAGTLYNEQFF.

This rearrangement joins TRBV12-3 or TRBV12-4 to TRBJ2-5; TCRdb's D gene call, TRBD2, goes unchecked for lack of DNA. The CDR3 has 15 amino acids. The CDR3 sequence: CASSLGRALEETQYF.

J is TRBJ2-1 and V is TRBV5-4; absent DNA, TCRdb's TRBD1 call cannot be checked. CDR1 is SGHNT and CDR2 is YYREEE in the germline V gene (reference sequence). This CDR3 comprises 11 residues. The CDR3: CASRRGNEQFF.

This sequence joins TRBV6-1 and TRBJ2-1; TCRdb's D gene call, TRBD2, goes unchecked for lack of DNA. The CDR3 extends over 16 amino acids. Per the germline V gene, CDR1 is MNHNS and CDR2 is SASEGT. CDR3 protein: CASSEATGLANNEQFF.

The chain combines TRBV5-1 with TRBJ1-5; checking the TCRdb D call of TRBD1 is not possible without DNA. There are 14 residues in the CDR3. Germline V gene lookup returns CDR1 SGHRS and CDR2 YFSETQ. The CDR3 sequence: CASSPGGDGQPQHF.

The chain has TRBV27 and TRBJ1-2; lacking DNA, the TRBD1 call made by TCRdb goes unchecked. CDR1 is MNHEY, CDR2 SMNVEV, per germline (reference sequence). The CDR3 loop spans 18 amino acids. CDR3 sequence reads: CASSSQPPGTGGLRGYTF.

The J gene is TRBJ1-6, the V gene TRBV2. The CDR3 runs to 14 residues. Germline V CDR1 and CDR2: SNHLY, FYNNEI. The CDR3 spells CASTEGTINSPLHF.

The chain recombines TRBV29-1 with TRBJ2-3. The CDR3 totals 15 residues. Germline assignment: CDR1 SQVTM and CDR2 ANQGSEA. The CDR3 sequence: CSVVGVMVGTDTQYF.

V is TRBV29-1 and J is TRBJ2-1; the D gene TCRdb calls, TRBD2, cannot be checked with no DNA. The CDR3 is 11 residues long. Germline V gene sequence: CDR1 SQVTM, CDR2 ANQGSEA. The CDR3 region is CSAGLVEKQFF.